The 15 T cell receptor beta chains below were found in one sample sequenced in a study of blood T cells in healthy people across ages. Through a sample-barcoded 5' primer and a J-beta primer mix, a second PCR was run for about 6 to 12 cycles. MiXCR was run by TCRdb on the 5' RACE reads, yielding one entry per CDR3 protein. The sample lists just under 550,000 distinct CDR3 sequences; about 25% were seen once. This same sample was also part of a study on T cells of mothers and their children.

The sequencing input was blood. These receptors all stem from a boy younger than 18 in good health.

The CDR3 DNA is TGCGCCAGCAGCCAAACACGGGGTAGTGAGCAGTTCTTC. This translates into CASSQTRGSEQFF. This chain connects TRBV4-1 to TRBJ2-1; the D gene is possibly TRBD2 (5 bases). This CDR3 region has 13 residues. Trimming took 2 bases from V and 9 from J, leaving 11 bases between them. Looked up from germline, CDR1 is MGHRA and CDR2 is YSYEKL.

This chain joins TRBV4-3 and TRBJ1-2; possibly TRBD1 for D (5 bases). CDR3 length: 15 residues. The V and J ends lost 4 bases and 5 bases respectively, with 17 bases between them. Per germline, CDR1 LGHNA and CDR2 YSLEER. CDR3 loop: CASSRDGDFGYGYTF. The CDR3 nucleotides are TGCGCCAGCAGCCGGGACGGGGATTTCGGGTATGGCTACACCTTC.

The chain is built from TRBV12-3 or TRBV12-4 and TRBJ1-3; D is uncertain. Trimming pared 3 bases from V and 4 bases from J, leaving 7 bases between. The CDR3 consists of 13 residues. The CDR3 bases are TGTGCCAGCAGTTTTGAGGTGGGAAACACCATATATTTT. Its protein is CASSFEVGNTIYF.

This clonotype was counted ten times or more. The chain uses TRBV15 and TRBJ2-7, with 7 bases identical to TRBD2. This CDR3 spans 16 amino acids. CDR1 is LNHNV and CDR2 is YYDKDF in the germline V gene (reference sequence). V lost 0 bases to trimming and J lost 5 bases; unmatched junction nucleotides: 10. The CDR3 bases are TGTGCCACCAGCAGAGATGGAGGCGGGAGTGCCGACGAGCAGTACTTC. Translating gives CATSRDGGGSADEQYF.

CDR3 sequence reads: CASSLAFSDGSPLHF. CDR3 nucleotides: TGCGCCAGCAGCTTGGCGTTTTCCGATGGATCACCCCTCCACTTT. This sequence joins TRBV5-1 and TRBJ1-6; no definite D call. CDR1 and CDR2 from the germline V gene are SGHRS and YFSETQ. Trimming took off 0 bases at V and 10 bases at J, with 14 bases between the two ends. This CDR3 has 15 residues.

The chain is built from TRBV7-9 and TRBJ2-7; 7 nucleotides align to TRBD1. V lost 7 bases, J lost 2 bases, and 14 bases stayed unmatched. Germline lookup yields CDR1 SEHNR and CDR2 FQNEAQ (reference sequence). The CDR3 runs 16 residues. The CDR3 nucleotides are TGTGCCAGCAAGACTCTAACCGGGACAGAAGCCTACGAGCAGTACTTC. It specifies CASKTLTGTEAYEQYF.

This clonotype has a handful of counts. The chain has TRBV20-1 and TRBJ2-7; D possibly corresponds to TRBD1 (5 bases). V was cut by 0 bases and J by 2 bases, with 14 bases left in between. CDR1 is DFQATT, CDR2 SNEGSKA, per germline (reference sequence). The CDR3 consists of 15 residues. The CDR3 loop is CSARDPTRQTYEQYF. The DNA of the CDR3 is TGCAGTGCTAGAGACCCCACACGACAGACCTACGAGCAGTACTTC.

There are a few counts of this clonotype. This rearrangement joins TRBV20-1 to TRBJ2-7, with D hard to call. Germline loops: CDR1 DFQATT, CDR2 SNEGSKA (reference sequence). V was clipped by 6 bases and J by 5 bases, with 14 bases between them. This CDR3 has 12 residues. CDR3 in amino acids: CSADHLGNEQYF. For the CDR3, the DNA is TGCAGTGCCGACCACCTAGGTAACGAGCAGTACTTC.

This clonotype was found a few times. The V call is TRBV7-9, the J call TRBJ2-6; 9 bases map to TRBD2. V shed 3 bases, J shed 0 bases, and the junction held 6 bases outside the gene matches. Germline V gene sequence: CDR1 SEHNR, CDR2 FQNEAQ (reference sequence). This CDR3 comprises 18 residues. CDR3 nucleotides: TGTGCCAGCAGCTTTAGGACTAGCGCCCACTCTGGGGCCAACGTCCTGACTTTC. This translates into CASSFRTSAHSGANVLTF.

This clonotype was found a few times. CDR3 in amino acids: CAWRATATGELFF. For the CDR3, the DNA is TGTGCCTGGAGGGCGACAGCCACCGGGGAGCTGTTTTTT. The gene calls are TRBV30 and TRBJ2-2, with D perhaps matching TRBD1 (5 bases). Deletions cut 3 bases from V and 4 bases from J, with 9 bases between. Germline loops: CDR1 GTSNPN, CDR2 SVGIG (reference sequence). The CDR3 runs to 13 residues.

This clonotype was seen a handful of times. This chain joins TRBV12-3 or TRBV12-4 and TRBJ2-5; either TRBD1 or TRBD2 may fit D (5 bases each). CDR3 size: 14 residues. V lost 3 bases and J 1 base, leaving 9 bases between the germline ends. CDR3 region: CASSFTGPQETQYF. The CDR3 nucleotides read TGTGCCAGCAGTTTCACGGGGCCCCAAGAGACCCAGTACTTC.

The chain combines TRBV20-1 with TRBJ1-1; D is ambiguous. In germline, CDR1 is DFQATT, CDR2 SNEGSKA (reference sequence). Trimming cost V 5 bases and J 8 bases, with 12 bases left between them. The CDR3 covers 11 residues. CDR3 protein: CSARPSVEAFF. Written as DNA, the CDR3 is TGCAGTGCTCGACCCAGCGTAGAAGCTTTCTTT.

This clonotype has just a few counts. The V and J genes are TRBV3-1 and TRBJ1-2; unclear D gene. V dropped 3 bases and J dropped 5 bases, with 10 bases sitting between them. Germline assignment: CDR1 LGHDT and CDR2 YNNKEL (reference sequence). The CDR3 loop spans 13 amino acids. The CDR3 nucleotides read TGTGCCAGCAGCCAGGACTGGGTTTATGGCTACACCTTC. Translation: CASSQDWVYGYTF.

The V call is TRBV7-2, the J call TRBJ2-7, with 7 bases matching TRBD1. The CDR3 has 15 residues. V lost 5 bases, J lost 2 bases, and 9 bases stayed unmatched. Germline assignment: CDR1 SGHTA and CDR2 FQGNSA. Here the CDR3 DNA reads TGTGCCAGCAGCCCTATCGGGACAGAAACCTACGAGCAGTACTTC. Translating it yields CASSPIGTETYEQYF.

The gene calls are TRBV4-3 and TRBJ2-5, with 9 nucleotides matching TRBD1. The DNA end lines up better with TRBJ2-1; the J call may be wrong. This CDR3 spans 17 amino acids. Germline V gives CDR1 LGHNA, CDR2 YSLEER. The CDR3 nucleotides are TGCGCCAGCAGCCAAGATGGGTCCGGGACAGGGAGGAATGAGCAGTTCTTC. It specifies CASSQDGSGTGRNEQFF.